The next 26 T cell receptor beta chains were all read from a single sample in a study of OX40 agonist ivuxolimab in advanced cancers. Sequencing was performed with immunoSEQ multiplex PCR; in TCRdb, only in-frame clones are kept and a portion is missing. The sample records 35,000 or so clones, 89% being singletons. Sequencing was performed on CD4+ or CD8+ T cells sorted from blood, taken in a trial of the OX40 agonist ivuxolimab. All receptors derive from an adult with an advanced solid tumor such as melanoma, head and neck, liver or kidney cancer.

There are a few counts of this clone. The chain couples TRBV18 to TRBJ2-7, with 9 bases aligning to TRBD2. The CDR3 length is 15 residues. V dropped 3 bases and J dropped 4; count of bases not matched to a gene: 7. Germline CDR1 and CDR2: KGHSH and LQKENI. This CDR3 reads CASSPDLAGRYEQYF. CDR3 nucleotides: TGTGCCAGCTCACCTGATCTAGCGGGGCGATACGAGCAGTACTTC.

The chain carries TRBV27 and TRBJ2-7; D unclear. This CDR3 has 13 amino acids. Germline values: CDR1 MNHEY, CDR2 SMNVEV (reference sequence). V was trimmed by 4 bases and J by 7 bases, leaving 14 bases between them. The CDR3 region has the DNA TGTGCCAGCAGTTCCTCCCACAGCCGTGAGCAGTACTTC. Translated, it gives CASSSSHSREQYF.

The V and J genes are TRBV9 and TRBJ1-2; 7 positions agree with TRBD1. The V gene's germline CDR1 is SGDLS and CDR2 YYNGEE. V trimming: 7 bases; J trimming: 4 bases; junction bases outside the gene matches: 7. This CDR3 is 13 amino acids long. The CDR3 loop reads CASGRGPGYGYTF. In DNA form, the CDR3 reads TGTGCCAGCGGAAGGGGGCCTGGCTATGGCTACACCTTC.

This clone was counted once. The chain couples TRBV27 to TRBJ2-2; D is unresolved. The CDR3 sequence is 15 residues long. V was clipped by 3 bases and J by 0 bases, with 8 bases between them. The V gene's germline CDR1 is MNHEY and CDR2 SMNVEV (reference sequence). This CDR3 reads CASSFWQTNTGELFF. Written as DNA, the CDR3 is TGTGCCAGCAGTTTCTGGCAAACGAACACCGGGGAGCTGTTTTTT.

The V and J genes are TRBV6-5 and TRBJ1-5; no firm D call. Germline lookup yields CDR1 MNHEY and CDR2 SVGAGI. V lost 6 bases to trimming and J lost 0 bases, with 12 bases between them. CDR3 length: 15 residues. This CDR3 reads CASRKVRDSNQPQHF. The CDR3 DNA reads TGTGCCAGCAGAAAAGTACGGGATAGCAATCAGCCCCAGCATTTT.

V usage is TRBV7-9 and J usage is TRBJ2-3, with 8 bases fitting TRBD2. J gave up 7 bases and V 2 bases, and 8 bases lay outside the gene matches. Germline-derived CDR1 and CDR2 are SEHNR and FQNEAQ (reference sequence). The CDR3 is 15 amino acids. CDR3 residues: CASSLPGLAGNTQYF. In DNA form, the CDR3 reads TGTGCCAGCAGCTTACCTGGACTAGCAGGGAATACGCAGTATTTT.

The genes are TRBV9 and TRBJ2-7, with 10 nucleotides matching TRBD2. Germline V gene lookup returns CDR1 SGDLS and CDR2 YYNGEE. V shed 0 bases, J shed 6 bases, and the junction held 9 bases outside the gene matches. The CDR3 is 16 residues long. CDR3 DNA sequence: TGTGCCAGCAGCGTAGATCCCGGGACTAGCGTACGCGAGCAGTACTTC. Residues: CASSVDPGTSVREQYF.

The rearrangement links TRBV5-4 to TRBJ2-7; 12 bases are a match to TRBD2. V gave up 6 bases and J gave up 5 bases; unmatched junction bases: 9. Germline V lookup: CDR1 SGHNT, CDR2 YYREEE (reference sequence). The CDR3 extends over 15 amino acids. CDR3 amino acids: CASISSGRAGDEQYF. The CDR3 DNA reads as TGTGCCAGCATCTCTAGCGGGAGGGCCGGCGACGAGCAGTACTTC.

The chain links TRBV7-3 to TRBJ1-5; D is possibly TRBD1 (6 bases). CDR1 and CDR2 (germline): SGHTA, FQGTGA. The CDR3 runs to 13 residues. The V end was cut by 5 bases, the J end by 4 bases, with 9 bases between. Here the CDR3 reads CASSLDRNQPQHF. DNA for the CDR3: TGTGCCAGCAGCCTTGACAGGAATCAGCCCCAGCATTTT.

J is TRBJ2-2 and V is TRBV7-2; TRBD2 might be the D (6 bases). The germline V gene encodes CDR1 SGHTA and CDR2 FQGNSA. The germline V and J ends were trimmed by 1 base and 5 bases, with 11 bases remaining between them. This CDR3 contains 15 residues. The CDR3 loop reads CASSLERRETGELFF. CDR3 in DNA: TGTGCCAGCAGCTTAGAGCGGCGGGAAACCGGGGAGCTGTTTTTT.

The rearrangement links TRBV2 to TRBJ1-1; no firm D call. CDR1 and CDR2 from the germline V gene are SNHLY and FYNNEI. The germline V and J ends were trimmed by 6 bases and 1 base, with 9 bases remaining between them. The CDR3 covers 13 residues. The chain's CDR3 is CASRLGENTEAFF. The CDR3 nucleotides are TGTGCCAGCAGGCTCGGGGAGAACACTGAAGCTTTCTTT.

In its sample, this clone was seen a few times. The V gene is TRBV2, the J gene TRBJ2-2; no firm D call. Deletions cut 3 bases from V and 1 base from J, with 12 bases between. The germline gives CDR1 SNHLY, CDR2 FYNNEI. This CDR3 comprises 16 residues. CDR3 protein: CASSEQSGENTGELFF. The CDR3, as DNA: TGTGCCAGCAGTGAGCAATCAGGCGAGAACACCGGGGAGCTGTTTTTT. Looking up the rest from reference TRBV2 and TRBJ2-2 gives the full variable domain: EPEVTQTPSHQVTQMGQEVILRCVPISNHLYFYWYRQILGQKVEFLVSFYNNEISEKSEIFDDQFSVERPDGSNFTLKIRSTKLEDSAMYFCASSEQSGENTGELFFGEGSRLTVL.

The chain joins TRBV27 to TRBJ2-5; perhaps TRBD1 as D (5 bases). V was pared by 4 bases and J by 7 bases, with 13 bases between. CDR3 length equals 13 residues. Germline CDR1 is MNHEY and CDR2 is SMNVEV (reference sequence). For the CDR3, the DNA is TGTGCCAGCAGTTCGTCAGGGTTCGCGACCCAGTACTTC. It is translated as CASSSSGFATQYF.

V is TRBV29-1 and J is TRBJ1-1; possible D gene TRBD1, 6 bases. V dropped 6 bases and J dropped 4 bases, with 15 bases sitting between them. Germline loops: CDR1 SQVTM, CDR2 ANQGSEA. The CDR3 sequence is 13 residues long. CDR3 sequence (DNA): TGCAGCGTCTCAGTCTCGGGGGCCACTGAAGCTTTCTTT. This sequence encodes CSVSVSGATEAFF.

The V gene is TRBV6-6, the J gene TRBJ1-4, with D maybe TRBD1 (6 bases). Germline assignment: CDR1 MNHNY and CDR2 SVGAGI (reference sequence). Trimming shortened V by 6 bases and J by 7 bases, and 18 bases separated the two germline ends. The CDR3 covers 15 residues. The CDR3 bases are TGTGCCAGCAGGGGCTCAACAGGGATGAGTGAAAAACTGTTTTTT. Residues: CASRGSTGMSEKLFF.

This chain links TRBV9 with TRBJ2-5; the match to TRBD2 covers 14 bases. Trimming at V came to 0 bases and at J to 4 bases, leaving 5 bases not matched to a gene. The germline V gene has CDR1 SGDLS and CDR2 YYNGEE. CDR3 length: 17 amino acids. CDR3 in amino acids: CASSVGGTSGSTETQYF. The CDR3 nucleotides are TGTGCCAGCAGCGTAGGGGGGACTAGCGGGAGTACAGAGACCCAGTACTTC.

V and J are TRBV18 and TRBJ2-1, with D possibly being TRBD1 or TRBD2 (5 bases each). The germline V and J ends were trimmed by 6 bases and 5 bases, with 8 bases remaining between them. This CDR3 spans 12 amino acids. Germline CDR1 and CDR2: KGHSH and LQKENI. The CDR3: CASSRDDNEQFF. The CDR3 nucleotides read TGTGCCAGCTCTCGGGACGACAATGAGCAGTTCTTC.

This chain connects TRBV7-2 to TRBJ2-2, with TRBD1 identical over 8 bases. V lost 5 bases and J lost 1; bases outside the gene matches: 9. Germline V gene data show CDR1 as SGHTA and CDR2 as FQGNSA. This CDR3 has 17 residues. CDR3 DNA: TGTGCCAGCAGCCTTCAAGCAGGGGGCGGGAACACCGGGGAGCTGTTTTTT. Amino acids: CASSLQAGGGNTGELFF.

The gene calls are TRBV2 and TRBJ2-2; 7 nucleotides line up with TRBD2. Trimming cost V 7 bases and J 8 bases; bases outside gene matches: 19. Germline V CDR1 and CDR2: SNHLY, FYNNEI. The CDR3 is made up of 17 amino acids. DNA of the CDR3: TGTGCCAGCATAAGTGATATTGGCGGGAGTACCTTAGGGGAGCTGTTTTTT. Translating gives CASISDIGGSTLGELFF.

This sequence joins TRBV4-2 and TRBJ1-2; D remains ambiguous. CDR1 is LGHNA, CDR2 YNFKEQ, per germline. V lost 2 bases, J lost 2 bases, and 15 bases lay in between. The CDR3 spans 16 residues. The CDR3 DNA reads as TGTGCCAGCAGCCAATTCCTCGGGGAAGAGAACTATGGCTACACCTTC. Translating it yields CASSQFLGEENYGYTF.

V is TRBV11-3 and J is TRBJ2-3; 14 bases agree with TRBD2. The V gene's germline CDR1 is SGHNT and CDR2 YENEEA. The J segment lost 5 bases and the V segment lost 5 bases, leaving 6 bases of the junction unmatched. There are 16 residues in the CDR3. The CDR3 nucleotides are TGTGCCAGCAGCCCTCGGACTAGCGGGAGGAAAGATACGCAGTATTTT. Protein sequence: CASSPRTSGRKDTQYF.

This CDR3 reads CASSRAGGYQETQYF. In DNA, the CDR3 is TGTGCCAGCAGCCGGGCAGGGGGGTACCAAGAGACCCAGTACTTC. V gene TRBV14 combines with J gene TRBJ2-5; tentatively, D is TRBD1 (7 bases). Trimming cost V 4 bases and J 0 bases, with 12 bases left between them. The V gene's germline CDR1 is SGHDN and CDR2 FVKESK. The CDR3 has 15 amino acids.

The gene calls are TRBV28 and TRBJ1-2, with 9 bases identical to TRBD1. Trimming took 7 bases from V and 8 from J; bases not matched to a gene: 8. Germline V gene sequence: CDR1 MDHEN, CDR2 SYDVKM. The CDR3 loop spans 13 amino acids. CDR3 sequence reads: CASTVTGGRGYTF. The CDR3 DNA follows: TGTGCCAGCACAGTAACAGGGGGCAGGGGCTACACCTTC.

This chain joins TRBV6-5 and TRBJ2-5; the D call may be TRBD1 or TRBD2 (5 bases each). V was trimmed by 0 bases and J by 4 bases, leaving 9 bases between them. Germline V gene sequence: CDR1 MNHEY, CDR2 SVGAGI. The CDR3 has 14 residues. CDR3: CASSYSGGRETQYF. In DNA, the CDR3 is TGTGCCAGCAGTTACTCTGGGGGACGAGAGACCCAGTACTTC.

The CDR3 DNA reads TGTGCCAGCAGTTCCTCCCGGGCTACTGGAAACACCATATATTTT. This translates into CASSSSRATGNTIYF. J is TRBJ1-3 and V is TRBV28; no clear D gene. The CDR3 has 15 amino acids. CDR1 and CDR2 from the germline V gene are MDHEN and SYDVKM. The V and J ends lost 4 bases and 2 bases respectively, with 12 bases between them.

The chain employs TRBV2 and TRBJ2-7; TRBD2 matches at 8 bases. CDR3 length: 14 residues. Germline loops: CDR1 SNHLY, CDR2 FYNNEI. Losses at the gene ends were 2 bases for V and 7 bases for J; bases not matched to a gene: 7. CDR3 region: CASSEITRGGEQYF. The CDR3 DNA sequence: TGTGCCAGCAGTGAAATTACCCGGGGGGGAGAGCAGTACTTC. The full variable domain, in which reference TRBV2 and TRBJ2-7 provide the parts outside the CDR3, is EPEVTQTPSHQVTQMGQEVILRCVPISNHLYFYWYRQILGQKVEFLVSFYNNEISEKSEIFDDQFSVERPDGSNFTLKIRSTKLEDSAMYFCASSEITRGGEQYFGPGTRLTVT.